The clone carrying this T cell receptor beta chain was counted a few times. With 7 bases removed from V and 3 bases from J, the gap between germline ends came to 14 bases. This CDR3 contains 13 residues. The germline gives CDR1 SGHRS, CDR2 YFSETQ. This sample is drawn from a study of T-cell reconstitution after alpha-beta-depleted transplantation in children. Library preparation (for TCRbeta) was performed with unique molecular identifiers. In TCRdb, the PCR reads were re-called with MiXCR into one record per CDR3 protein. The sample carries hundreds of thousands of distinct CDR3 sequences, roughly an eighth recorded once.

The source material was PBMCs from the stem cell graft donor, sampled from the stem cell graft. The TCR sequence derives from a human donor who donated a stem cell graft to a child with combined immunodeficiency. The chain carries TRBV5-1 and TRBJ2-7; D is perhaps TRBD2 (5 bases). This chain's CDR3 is CASAGPASYEQYF. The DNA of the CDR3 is TGCGCCAGCGCGGGCCCAGCGAGCTACGAGCAGTACTTC. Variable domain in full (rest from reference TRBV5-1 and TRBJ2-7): KAGVTQTPRYLIKTRGQQVTLSCSPISGHRSVSWYQQTPGQGLQFLFEYFSETQRNKGNFPGRFSGRQFSNSRSEMNVSTLELGDSALYLCASAGPASYEQYFGPGTRLTVT.